Listed here are 17 T cell receptor beta chains from one sample, sequenced in a study of cytomegalovirus exposure and HLA in healthy donors. The PCR ran on 60 Vbeta and 13 Jbeta primers. Generated by immunoSEQ multiplex PCR, the TCRdb table keeps only in-frame clones and is missing some. The sample yields more than 150,000 clones, approximately 88% seen once. Source material: PBMCs. These receptors came from a woman aged 50 to 60 in good health and CMV-seropositive.

The rearrangement joins TRBV7-2 to TRBJ1-4; D uncertain. V was shortened by 1 base and J by 4 bases, with 7 bases between the two germline ends. The CDR3 runs to 14 residues. Germline CDR1 SGHTA, CDR2 FQGNSA. The CDR3 loop is CASSLVRFNEKLFF. The DNA for the CDR3 is TGTGCCAGCAGCTTAGTTAGATTTAATGAAAAACTGTTTTTT.

The chain has TRBV11-3 and TRBJ2-3; TRBD2 matches 9 bases. V was pared by 5 bases and J by 8 bases, with 14 bases of the junction left unmatched. The CDR3 is made up of 16 amino acids. Germline-derived CDR1 and CDR2 are SGHNT and YENEEA. The CDR3 region has the DNA TGTGCCAGCAGCCCCCAGGTGGCGGGGGGGCCGGGTACGCAGTATTTT. Protein sequence: CASSPQVAGGPGTQYF.

Regarding this clone: The sample contains more than one DNA sequence encoding this CDR3. The chain uses TRBV5-1 and TRBJ1-4, with 7 bases that match TRBD1. Germline values: CDR1 SGHRS, CDR2 YFSETQ. The CDR3 loop spans 14 amino acids. The junction had 4 bases not matched to a gene; V was cut back by 0 bases and J by 8 bases. The CDR3 DNA sequence: TGCGCCAGCAGCTTGGGACAGGGTAGCGAAAAACTGTTTTTT. Amino acids: CASSLGQGSEKLFF.

This chain joins TRBV2 and TRBJ1-3, with D hard to call. Germline CDR1 SNHLY, CDR2 FYNNEI. The CDR3 loop spans 16 amino acids. V lost 1 base to trimming and J lost 0 bases, with 10 bases between them. The CDR3 is CASSEVQPNSGNTIYF. CDR3 DNA sequence: TGTGCCAGCAGTGAAGTACAGCCGAACTCTGGAAACACCATATATTTT.

This sequence joins TRBV5-1 and TRBJ2-4; tentative D call: TRBD1 (6 bases). The CDR3 sequence is 16 residues long. Germline CDR1 SGHRS, CDR2 YFSETQ. Trimming removed 0 bases from V and 3 bases from J, with 13 bases in between. CDR3 DNA sequence: TGCGCCAGCAGCTTGGAACCAGGGGCGGGCAAAAACATTCAGTACTTC. It yields the protein CASSLEPGAGKNIQYF.

The rearrangement links TRBV11-2 to TRBJ1-2; weak D call: TRBD1 (5 bases). Between the trimmed V and J ends, which lost 5 bases and 5 bases, there was a span of 18 bases. In germline, CDR1 is SGHAT, CDR2 FQNNGV. CDR3 length: 15 amino acids. This CDR3 reads CASSPPGGTEYGYTF. Here the CDR3 DNA reads TGTGCCAGCAGCCCACCCGGTGGGACTGAGTATGGCTACACCTTC.

The chain joins TRBV18 to TRBJ1-1, with D possibly being TRBD1 (6 bases). Trimming took 3 bases from V and 1 from J, leaving 12 bases between them. This CDR3 is built from 15 residues. The germline V gene encodes CDR1 KGHSH and CDR2 LQKENI. The CDR3 here is CASSPRGGRNTEAFF. As DNA, the CDR3 is TGTGCCAGCTCACCTCGAGGGGGAAGGAACACTGAAGCTTTCTTT.

This chain links TRBV28 with TRBJ1-1, with 7 nucleotides matching TRBD1. The CDR3 covers 14 residues. Germline-derived CDR1 and CDR2 are MDHEN and SYDVKM. V trimming: 6 bases; J trimming: 1 base; junction bases outside the gene matches: 5. The CDR3 protein is CASRGDSWNTEAFF. CDR3 nucleotide sequence: TGTGCCAGCAGAGGGGACAGCTGGAACACTGAAGCTTTCTTT.

This clone showed up just once. V gene TRBV4-2 combines with J gene TRBJ2-3; D might be TRBD2 (6 bases). V was pared by 3 bases and J by 3 bases, with 7 bases between. Germline loops: CDR1 LGHNA, CDR2 YNFKEQ. The CDR3 runs to 13 residues. CDR3 loop: CASSQDYTDTQYF. In DNA form, the CDR3 reads TGTGCCAGCAGCCAGGACTATACAGATACGCAGTATTTT.

The CDR3 here is CASSPGTTYEQYF. The CDR3, as DNA: TGTGCCAGCTCACCCGGGACAACCTACGAGCAGTACTTC. The rearrangement links TRBV18 to TRBJ2-7; D is perhaps TRBD1 (6 bases). The CDR3 length is 13 residues. V shed 3 bases and J shed 2 bases, with 8 bases lying between them. Germline V gene lookup returns CDR1 KGHSH and CDR2 LQKENI.

The V call is TRBV2, the J call TRBJ1-5; D is possibly TRBD1 (5 bases). The ends were cut back, 6 bases at V and 0 bases at J, with 12 bases in the middle. This CDR3 is 15 amino acids long. CDR1 is SNHLY and CDR2 is FYNNEI in the germline V gene. The CDR3: CASRAFDSSNQPQHF. The CDR3 bases are TGTGCCAGCAGAGCCTTTGACAGTAGCAATCAGCCCCAGCATTTT.

This clone was recorded only once. Distinct nucleotide sequences in the sample also encode this CDR3. The rearrangement uses TRBV25-1 and TRBJ1-1, with 10 bases aligning to TRBD1. V lost 8 bases, J lost 3 bases, and 9 bases stayed unmatched. CDR3 length equals 15 residues. Germline CDR1 and CDR2: MGHDK and SYGVNS. CDR3 amino acids: CASGRDRGRYTEAFF. CDR3 coding DNA: TGTGCCAGCGGGCGGGACAGGGGAAGGTACACTGAAGCTTTCTTT.

J is TRBJ2-1 and V is TRBV19, with 9 positions matching TRBD2. Germline CDR1 reads LNHDA; CDR2 reads SQIVND (reference sequence). The CDR3 is made up of 15 amino acids. After removal of 9 bases from V and 3 bases from J, the junction contained 9 bases not matched to a gene. CDR3 nucleotide sequence: TGTGCCAGCGCCAGCCCTAGCGGGATCTACAATGAGCAGTTCTTC. Translated, it gives CASASPSGIYNEQFF.

CDR3 region: CASSPTGNEQYF. CDR3 in DNA: TGTGCCAGCAGCCCGACAGGGAACGAGCAGTACTTC. The chain uses TRBV11-2 and TRBJ2-7; 7 nucleotides agree with TRBD1. The CDR3 runs 12 residues. From germline, CDR1 is SGHAT and CDR2 FQNNGV. J gave up 5 bases and V 5 bases, and 3 bases lay outside the gene matches.

The CDR3, as DNA: TGTGCCAGCAGTGAGGGAGGAGGGGGGGCCGGGGATACGCAGTATTTT. This codes for CASSEGGGGAGDTQYF. This chain connects TRBV28 to TRBJ2-3; possible D gene TRBD2, 7 bases. CDR3 length equals 16 residues. CDR1 and CDR2 (germline): MDHEN, SYDVKM. V shed 5 bases and J shed 6 bases, with 21 bases lying between them.

The genes are TRBV5-5 and TRBJ2-3; D may be TRBD1 (5 bases). The CDR3 loop spans 15 amino acids. Trimming cost V 4 bases and J 5 bases, with 17 bases left between them. Germline lookup yields CDR1 SGHKS and CDR2 YYEKEE (reference sequence). CDR3 nucleotides: TGTGCCAGCAGCGTACAGGACGAAAACCGAGATACGCAGTATTTT. It encodes CASSVQDENRDTQYF.

The chain is built from TRBV4-1 and TRBJ1-5, with 7 bases aligning to TRBD1. The CDR3 length is 15 residues. V lost 3 bases to trimming and J lost 7 bases; unmatched junction nucleotides: 9. Germline CDR1 is MGHRA and CDR2 is YSYEKL. Written as DNA, the CDR3 is TGCGCCAGCAGCCAGGGCCTTACACAGGGGCAGCCCCAGCATTTT. Translation: CASSQGLTQGQPQHF.